This TCR beta chain was sequenced in a study of blood T cell repertoires in COVID-19. Study-wide background: Samples came from the United States, Italy and Spain, spanning acute and convalescent COVID-19. Sample material is recorded as cDNA or gDNA derived from T cells, B-cell-depleted T cells, or PBMCs.

J was trimmed by 7 bases and V by 6 bases; bases with no gene match: 14. CDR3 length: 16 amino acids. CDR1 and CDR2 (germline): SNHLY, FYNNEI. Per the original methods: Amplification of reference gene primers was used by the study to estimate nucleated cell counts. Profiled with immunoSEQ multiplex PCR; TCRdb holds only in-frame clones, not every one. V and J calls and clone size come straight from that table; D and trimming were deduced from the DNA. Of some 320,000 clones in the sample, roughly 85% were seen once. This clonotype originated in a human donor in a cohort sampled during active COVID-19. The gene calls are TRBV2 and TRBJ2-1; 8 bases match TRBD1. Sequencing was carried out using peripheral blood. The CDR3 bases are TGTGCCAGCAGGGACAGGGTGTCCTTTAGATTAAATGAGCAGTTCTTC. Its translation: CASRDRVSFRLNEQFF.